This TCR beta chain was retrieved from a study of Graves' ophthalmopathy and Graves' hyperthyroidism. Whole-study findings and limits: In blood appeared most of the expanded thyroid clonotypes whose frequency exceeded 0.001.

Trimming at V came to 3 bases and at J to 7 bases, leaving 7 bases not matched to a gene. This CDR3 is built from 13 residues. The V gene's germline CDR1 is SGHDT and CDR2 YYEEEE. Beta-chain TCR CDR3 regions were amplified from RNA transcripts. HTBI primers primed a first-round RT-PCR, and a second-round multiplex PCR followed. From the multiplex PCR reads, TCRdb called clonotypes with MiXCR, one entry per CDR3 protein. There are 15,000 to 20,000 distinct CDR3 sequences in the sample; more than 45% occur only once, and approximately 24% lies in the top ten. This clonotype is judged medium-sized. The antigen is undetermined.

The TCR originated in a woman between 40 and 55 years old with stable Graves' hyperthyroidism. The V and J genes are TRBV5-6 and TRBJ2-7, with TRBD1 identical over 7 bases. The specimen was peripheral blood. The CDR3 DNA follows: TGTGCCAGCAGCTGGGGGACAGTCTGGGAGCAGTACTTC. Encoded protein: CASSWGTVWEQYF.